These 16 T cell receptor beta chains originate from one sample sequenced in a study of T cells after posttransplantation cyclophosphamide. Profiling relied on immunoSEQ multiplex PCR, and the TCRdb table lists in-frame clones only, not all of them. Of a few thousand clones in the sample, almost 70% were seen once. Busulfan-fludarabine conditioning, marrow transplant, and cyclophosphamide on days +3 and +4 were administered. The starting material was PBMCs, obtained after allogeneic stem cell transplant with posttransplant cyclophosphamide. Receptors originate from a male patient aged 60-70 years who received an allogeneic stem cell transplant from a related donor and was CMV-positive. The graft donor may account for some of the T cells.

J is TRBJ2-3 and V is TRBV7-3, with TRBD2 as a possible D gene (6 bases). The CDR3 has 14 amino acids. Germline V lookup: CDR1 SGHTA, CDR2 FQGTGA. V was pared by 0 bases and J by 3 bases, with 7 bases between. CDR3 loop: CASSLTGGTDTQYF. The CDR3 region has the DNA TGTGCCAGCAGCTTAACGGGAGGTACAGATACGCAGTATTTT.

V is TRBV2 and J is TRBJ2-7; 8 bases align to TRBD1. This CDR3 has 16 amino acids. CDR1 and CDR2 from the germline V gene are SNHLY and FYNNEI. With 6 bases clipped from V and 2 bases from J, the junction kept 12 bases outside the gene matches. This CDR3 reads CASSGVVTGVTYEQYF. The CDR3, as DNA: TGTGCCAGCAGCGGAGTGGTGACAGGGGTAACCTACGAGCAGTACTTC.

The sample holds a few counts of this clone. The rearrangement uses TRBV4-1 and TRBJ1-4, with 9 bases aligning to TRBD1. Trimming cost V 0 bases and J 7 bases; bases outside gene matches: 3. Germline V gene data show CDR1 as MGHRA and CDR2 as YSYEKL. CDR3 length equals 15 residues. CDR3 DNA: TGCGCCAGCAGCCAAGAAGGGACAGGGTTTGAAAAACTGTTTTTT. As protein: CASSQEGTGFEKLFF.

The chain is built from TRBV30 and TRBJ1-2; 11 bases are shared with TRBD1. V shed 5 bases and J 7 bases; nucleotides not matched to a gene: 9. The length of the CDR3 is 14 residues. Germline CDR1 reads GTSNPN; CDR2 reads SVGIG (reference sequence). CDR3 in DNA: TGTGCCTGGGACCCCGGACAGGGGGCGTCTGGCTACACCTTC. Protein: CAWDPGQGASGYTF.

This clone was seen just once. The chain has TRBV7-3 and TRBJ1-5; D uncertain. This CDR3 contains 18 residues. Germline CDR1 and CDR2: SGHTA and FQGTGA. V lost 2 bases and J lost 0, with 17 bases in between. CDR3 nucleotide sequence: TGTGCCAGCAGCTTAGGAGGGCCCCTCACTTATAGCAATCAGCCCCAGCATTTT. It encodes CASSLGGPLTYSNQPQHF.

This chain uses TRBV6-1 with TRBJ1-6; 7 bases agree with TRBD1. Germline values: CDR1 MNHNS, CDR2 SASEGT. There are 15 residues in the CDR3. The V gene end was trimmed by 7 bases and the J gene end by 5 bases; junction bases not matched to a gene: 8. In nucleotides, the CDR3 is TGTGCCAGCAACCTTCGACAGGGAGATAATTCACCCCTCCACTTT. It translates to CASNLRQGDNSPLHF.

The CDR3, as DNA: TGTGCCAGCACCGGAGATAGCTCCTATAATTCACCCCTCCACTTT. Its translation: CASTGDSSYNSPLHF. V and J are TRBV2 and TRBJ1-6; no clear D gene. V lost 7 bases and J 0 bases, leaving 10 bases between the germline ends. The germline CDR1 and CDR2 sequences are SNHLY and FYNNEI. The CDR3 runs to 15 residues.

This sequence joins TRBV30 and TRBJ1-1; D perhaps matches TRBD1 (6 bases). Deletions cut 4 bases from V and 7 bases from J, with 13 bases between. This CDR3 has 12 amino acids. Looked up from germline, CDR1 is GTSNPN and CDR2 is SVGIG (reference sequence). The CDR3 is CAWNRDTVEAFF. The DNA for the CDR3 is TGTGCCTGGAACCGGGACACAGTTGAAGCTTTCTTT.

Turning to this clone: Within the sample, other DNA sequences also encode this same CDR3. The J gene is TRBJ1-1, the V gene TRBV9, with D unclear. The CDR3 loop spans 15 amino acids. Trimming removed 0 bases at V and 4 bases at J, with 13 bases between. CDR1 and CDR2 from the germline V gene are SGDLS and YYNGEE. The DNA of the CDR3 is TGTGCCAGCAGCGTAGAAGGACTTTTCGGCACTGAAGCTTTCTTT. This codes for CASSVEGLFGTEAFF.

This clone was seen a single time. The rearrangement joins TRBV29-1 to TRBJ1-2; D not certain. The CDR3 totals 13 residues. Germline CDR1 reads SQVTM; CDR2 reads ANQGSEA. V was pared by 7 bases and J by 4 bases, with 16 bases between. As DNA, the CDR3 is TGCAGCGCGATTTTCGGGAATCTCTATGGCTACACCTTC. This encodes CSAIFGNLYGYTF.

The chain combines TRBV29-1 with TRBJ1-1, with 7 bases identical to TRBD1. V lost 2 bases, J lost 11 bases, and 5 bases stayed unmatched. Germline-derived CDR1 and CDR2 are SQVTM and ANQGSEA. The CDR3 totals 11 residues. The CDR3 spells CSVERGLEAFF. In DNA form, the CDR3 reads TGCAGCGTTGAAAGGGGGCTGGAGGCTTTCTTT.

V usage is TRBV19 and J usage is TRBJ1-1; 7 bases agree with TRBD1. Germline CDR1 is LNHDA and CDR2 is SQIVND (reference sequence). CDR3 length: 13 amino acids. The J segment lost 5 bases and the V segment lost 5 bases, leaving 5 bases of the junction unmatched. CDR3 sequence (DNA): TGTGCCAGTAGTCGCGGACAGGTTACTGAAGCTTTCTTT. Translated: CASSRGQVTEAFF.

This rearrangement joins TRBV9 to TRBJ1-3; the D is unclear. CDR3 size: 15 residues. Germline V gene sequence: CDR1 SGDLS, CDR2 YYNGEE. V lost 0 bases and J lost 0, with 7 bases in between. CDR3: CASSVGSVSGNTIYF. CDR3 bases: TGTGCCAGCAGCGTAGGTTCAGTCTCTGGAAACACCATATATTTT.

This clone was counted only a few times. The chain has TRBV19 and TRBJ2-3; D perhaps matches TRBD1 (6 bases). CDR3 length equals 11 residues. V was clipped by 5 bases and J by 14 bases, with 14 bases between them. Germline lookup yields CDR1 LNHDA and CDR2 SQIVND (reference sequence). The CDR3, as DNA: TGTGCCAGTAGTTTGGCAGGGGAACGGTATTTT. Translated: CASSLAGERYF.

This clone was observed a handful of times. The chain carries TRBV7-9 and TRBJ2-1, with D tentatively TRBD2 (6 bases). The CDR3 has 17 residues. Per the germline V gene, CDR1 is SEHNR and CDR2 is FQNEAQ (reference sequence). V was pared by 5 bases and J by 8 bases, with 25 bases between. This CDR3 is CASSPPLRDWRSHEQFF. The CDR3 nucleotides are TGTGCCAGCAGCCCCCCCCTCCGGGACTGGCGGAGCCATGAGCAGTTCTTC.

This clone occurred a few times. J is TRBJ2-7 and V is TRBV10-1; 8 nucleotides line up with TRBD1. With V trimmed by 8 bases and J by 2 bases, 2 bases remained unmatched. Germline V gives CDR1 WNHNN, CDR2 SYGVQD (reference sequence). The CDR3 is 12 amino acids. CDR3 coding DNA: TGCGCCAGCTCGGACAGGGCCTACGAGCAGTACTTC. It codes for CASSDRAYEQYF.